The 14 T cell receptor beta chains in this list originate from one sample, sequenced in a study of OX40 agonist ivuxolimab in advanced cancers. Libraries were prepared by immunoSEQ multiplex PCR; TCRdb keeps only in-frame clonotypes and omits some of them. Of over 100,000 clones listed, over 75% are singletons. Sequences were derived from CD4+ or CD8+ T cells sorted from blood, sampled in a trial of the OX40 agonist ivuxolimab. The receptors originated from an adult with an advanced solid tumor such as melanoma, head and neck, liver or kidney cancer.

V gene TRBV9 combines with J gene TRBJ1-2; tentatively, D is TRBD1 (5 bases). The V gene's germline CDR1 is SGDLS and CDR2 YYNGEE. This CDR3 region has 16 residues. Trimming removed 4 bases at V and 0 bases at J, with 16 bases between. The CDR3 nucleotides are TGTGCCAGCAGCCCATTGGGACCGTTAGCTAACTATGGCTACACCTTC. Its protein is CASSPLGPLANYGYTF.

The CDR3 sequence is CASSRGGTADSPLHF. CDR3 DNA sequence: TGCGCCAGCAGCCGAGGGGGCACCGCAGATTCACCCCTCCACTTT. The V and J genes are TRBV4-3 and TRBJ1-6, with 7 bases matching TRBD1. The CDR3 loop spans 15 amino acids. V gave up 4 bases and J gave up 8 bases; unmatched junction bases: 8. Germline CDR1 LGHNA, CDR2 YSLEER.

This clone was recorded once. V usage is TRBV7-2 and J usage is TRBJ2-5; TRBD2 matches 12 bases. This CDR3 is 16 amino acids long. The junction had 10 bases not matched to a gene; V was cut back by 4 bases and J by 7 bases. Germline values: CDR1 SGHTA, CDR2 FQGNSA. The DNA of the CDR3 is TGTGCCAGCAGCTCCGATGGACTAGCGGGGAGTTGGACCCAGTACTTC. It yields the protein CASSSDGLAGSWTQYF.

The V and J genes are TRBV30 and TRBJ2-1; D is perhaps TRBD2 (5 bases). V lost 8 bases, J lost 2 bases, and 13 bases lay in between. Germline-derived CDR1 and CDR2 are GTSNPN and SVGIG (reference sequence). The CDR3 runs 13 residues. CDR3 loop: CARSGSAYNEQFF. For the CDR3, the DNA is TGTGCCCGCTCGGGGAGCGCCTACAATGAGCAGTTCTTC.

The chain is built from TRBV11-2 and TRBJ2-1; perhaps TRBD2 as D (7 bases). The CDR3 runs to 13 residues. Germline V gives CDR1 SGHAT, CDR2 FQNNGV. V was cut by 5 bases and J by 10 bases, with 15 bases left in between. This chain's CDR3 is CASSTRGGGEQFF. The CDR3 coding sequence is TGTGCCAGCAGCACGAGGGGGGGCGGAGAGCAGTTCTTC.

The chain has TRBV11-2 and TRBJ2-5, with a possible D match to TRBD1 (6 bases). The CDR3 sequence is 13 residues long. Germline loops: CDR1 SGHAT, CDR2 FQNNGV. CDR3 loop: CASGQGRGETQYF. The CDR3, as DNA: TGTGCGAGCGGTCAGGGGCGTGGAGAGACCCAGTACTTC.

V gene TRBV28 combines with J gene TRBJ2-3; the match to TRBD2 covers 8 bases. This CDR3 comprises 14 residues. V shed 6 bases, J shed 1 base, and the junction held 3 bases outside the gene matches. Per the germline V gene, CDR1 is MDHEN and CDR2 is SYDVKM. CDR3 in DNA: TGTGCCAGCAGCCGGGGGGGTGGCACAGATACGCAGTATTTT. Translating it yields CASSRGGGTDTQYF.

The chain employs TRBV28 and TRBJ1-1; the D gene is possibly TRBD1 (5 bases). The V end was cut by 5 bases, the J end by 4 bases, with 17 bases between. Germline V gene sequence: CDR1 MDHEN, CDR2 SYDVKM. This CDR3 spans 15 amino acids. This chain's CDR3 is CASSPPFGGATEAFF. DNA for the CDR3: TGTGCCAGCAGTCCGCCCTTCGGGGGTGCCACTGAAGCTTTCTTT.

This clone was picked up one time. This sequence joins TRBV6-6 and TRBJ2-1, with D tentatively TRBD1 or TRBD2 (6 bases each). The V gene lost 6 bases and the J gene lost 2 bases, with 11 bases spanning the gap. From germline, CDR1 is MNHNY and CDR2 SVGAGI (reference sequence). The CDR3 runs 14 residues. The chain's CDR3 is CASRGRTAYNEQFF. The DNA of the CDR3 is TGTGCCAGCAGAGGGAGGACAGCCTACAATGAGCAGTTCTTC.

The chain combines TRBV7-2 with TRBJ2-1, with 7 nucleotides matching TRBD2. The germline CDR1 and CDR2 sequences are SGHTA and FQGNSA. V trimming: 5 bases; J trimming: 7 bases; junction bases outside the gene matches: 14. The CDR3 covers 16 residues. The CDR3 loop is CASSTRRSGEGNEQFF. The CDR3 DNA sequence: TGTGCCAGCAGCACCCGCAGGAGCGGGGAGGGGAATGAGCAGTTCTTC.

CDR3 DNA sequence: TGTGCCAGTAGCGTAACACAGACCAACACTGAAGCTTTCTTT. It codes for CASSVTQTNTEAFF. The chain has TRBV19 and TRBJ1-1; D is ambiguous. Germline CDR1 is LNHDA and CDR2 is SQIVND (reference sequence). Trimming took 6 bases from V and 2 from J, leaving 13 bases between them. CDR3 length equals 14 residues.

The V call is TRBV5-1, the J call TRBJ2-5; 9 nucleotides line up with TRBD1. The germline gives CDR1 SGHRS, CDR2 YFSETQ. V gave up 2 bases and J gave up 3 bases; unmatched junction bases: 5. The CDR3 extends over 15 amino acids. The CDR3 loop is CASSLGTGTKETQYF. The CDR3 DNA reads as TGCGCCAGCAGCTTAGGGACAGGGACCAAAGAGACCCAGTACTTC.

Note on this clone: Other nucleotide sequences from this sample produce the same CDR3. The chain uses TRBV19 and TRBJ2-5, with TRBD1 matching over 10 bases. Germline-derived CDR1 and CDR2 are LNHDA and SQIVND (reference sequence). The V segment lost 5 bases and the J segment 5 bases; nucleotides outside the gene matches: 5. The CDR3 is 14 residues long. The CDR3 region is CASSAGTGVETQYF. In nucleotides, the CDR3 is TGTGCCAGTAGTGCCGGGACAGGGGTCGAGACCCAGTACTTC.

V is TRBV10-3 and J is TRBJ1-2; D is unclear. V was shortened by 4 bases and J by 5 bases, with 8 bases between the two germline ends. CDR1 and CDR2 from the germline V gene are ENHRY and SYGVKD. The CDR3 covers 12 residues. CDR3 DNA sequence: TGTGCCATCAGTGCGGACGGTTATGGCTACACCTTC. It translates to CAISADGYGYTF.